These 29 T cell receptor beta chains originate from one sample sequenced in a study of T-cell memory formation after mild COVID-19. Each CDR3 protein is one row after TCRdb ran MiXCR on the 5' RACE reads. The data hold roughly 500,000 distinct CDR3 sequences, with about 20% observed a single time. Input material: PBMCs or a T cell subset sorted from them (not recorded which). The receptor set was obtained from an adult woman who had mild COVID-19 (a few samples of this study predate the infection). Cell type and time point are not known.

For the CDR3, the DNA is TGTGCCAGCAGCGTAAGCGGACAGTCGGAGGTGTACGAGCAGTACTTC. Encoded protein: CASSVSGQSEVYEQYF. The rearrangement joins TRBV9 to TRBJ2-7; weak D call: TRBD1 (6 bases). The CDR3 sequence is 16 residues long. Germline V gives CDR1 SGDLS, CDR2 YYNGEE. Trimming left V 1 base short and J 4 bases short, with 18 bases between.

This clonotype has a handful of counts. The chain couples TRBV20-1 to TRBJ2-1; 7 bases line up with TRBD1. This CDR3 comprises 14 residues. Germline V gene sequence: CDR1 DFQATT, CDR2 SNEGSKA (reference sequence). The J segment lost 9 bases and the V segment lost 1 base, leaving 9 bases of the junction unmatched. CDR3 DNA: TGCAGTGCTAGAGGTTGGGACAGTTTGTCTGAGCAGTTCTTC. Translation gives CSARGWDSLSEQFF.

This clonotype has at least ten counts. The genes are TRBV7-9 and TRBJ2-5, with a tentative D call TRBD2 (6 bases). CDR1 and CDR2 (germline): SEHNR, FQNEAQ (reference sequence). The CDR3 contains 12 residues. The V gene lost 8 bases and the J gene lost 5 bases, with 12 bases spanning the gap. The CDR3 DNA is TGTGCCAGCGGCCGGGCGGGGGAGACCCAGTACTTC. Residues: CASGRAGETQYF.

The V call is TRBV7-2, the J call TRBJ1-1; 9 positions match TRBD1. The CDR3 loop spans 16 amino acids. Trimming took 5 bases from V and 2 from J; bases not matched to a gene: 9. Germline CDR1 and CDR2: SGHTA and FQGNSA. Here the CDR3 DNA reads TGTGCCAGCAGCCGGACAGGGGATGGGGATAACACTGAAGCTTTCTTT. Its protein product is CASSRTGDGDNTEAFF.

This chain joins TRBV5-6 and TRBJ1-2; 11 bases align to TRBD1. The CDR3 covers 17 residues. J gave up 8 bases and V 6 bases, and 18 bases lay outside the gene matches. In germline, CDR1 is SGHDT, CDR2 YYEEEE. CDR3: CASTPLAGQGAFGGYTF. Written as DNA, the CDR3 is TGTGCCAGCACCCCGCTTGCAGGACAGGGGGCCTTCGGCGGCTACACCTTC.

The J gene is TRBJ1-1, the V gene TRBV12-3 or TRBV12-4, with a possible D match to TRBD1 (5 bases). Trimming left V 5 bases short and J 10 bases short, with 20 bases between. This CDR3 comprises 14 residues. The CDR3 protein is CASSLGAPLRRAFF. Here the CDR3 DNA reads TGTGCCAGCAGTCTCGGGGCCCCCCTTCGCCGAGCTTTCTTT.

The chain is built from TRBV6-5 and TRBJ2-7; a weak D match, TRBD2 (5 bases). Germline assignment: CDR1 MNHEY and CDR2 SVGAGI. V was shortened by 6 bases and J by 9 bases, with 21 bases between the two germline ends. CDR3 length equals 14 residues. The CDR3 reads CASSSGLGASGQYF. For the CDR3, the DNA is TGTGCCAGCAGCAGCGGACTGGGAGCTAGTGGGCAGTACTTC.

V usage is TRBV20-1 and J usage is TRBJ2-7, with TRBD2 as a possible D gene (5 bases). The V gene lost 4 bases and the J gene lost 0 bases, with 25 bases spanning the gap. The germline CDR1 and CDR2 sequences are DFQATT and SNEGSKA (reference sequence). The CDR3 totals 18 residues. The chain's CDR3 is CSAILPEGFRSSSYEQYF. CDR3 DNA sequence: TGCAGTGCTATCCTCCCCGAGGGCTTCAGATCGAGCTCCTACGAGCAGTACTTC.

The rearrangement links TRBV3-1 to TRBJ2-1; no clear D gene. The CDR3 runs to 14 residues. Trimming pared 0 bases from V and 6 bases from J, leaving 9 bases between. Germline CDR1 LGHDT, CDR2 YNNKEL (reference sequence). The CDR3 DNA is TGTGCCAGCAGCCAAGATCGGGTCCTCAATGAGCAGTTCTTC. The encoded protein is CASSQDRVLNEQFF.

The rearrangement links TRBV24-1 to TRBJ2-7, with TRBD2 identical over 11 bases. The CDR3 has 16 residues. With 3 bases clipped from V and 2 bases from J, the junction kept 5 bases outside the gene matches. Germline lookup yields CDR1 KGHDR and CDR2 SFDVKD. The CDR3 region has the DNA TGTGCCACCAGTGATCCCACTAGCGGGAGCCCCTACGAGCAGTACTTC. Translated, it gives CATSDPTSGSPYEQYF.

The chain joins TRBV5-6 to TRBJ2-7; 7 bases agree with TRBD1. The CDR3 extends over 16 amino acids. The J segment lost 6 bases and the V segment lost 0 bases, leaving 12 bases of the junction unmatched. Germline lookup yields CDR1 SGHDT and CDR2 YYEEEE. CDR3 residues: CASSLAYTGVGLEQYF. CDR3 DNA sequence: TGTGCCAGCAGCTTGGCTTATACAGGGGTAGGTCTCGAGCAGTACTTC.

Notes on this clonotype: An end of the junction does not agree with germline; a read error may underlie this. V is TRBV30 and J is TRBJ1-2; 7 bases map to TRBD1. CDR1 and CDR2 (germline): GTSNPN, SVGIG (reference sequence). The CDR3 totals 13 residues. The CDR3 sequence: CALSDRVPSGYTF. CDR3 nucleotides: TGTGCCTTGAGTGACAGGGTGCCCAGTGGCTACACCTTC.

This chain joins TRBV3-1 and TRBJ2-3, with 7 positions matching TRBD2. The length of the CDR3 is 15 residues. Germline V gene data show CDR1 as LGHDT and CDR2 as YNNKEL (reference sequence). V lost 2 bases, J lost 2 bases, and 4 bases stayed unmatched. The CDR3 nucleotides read TGTGCCAGCAGCCAAACGGGAGGACTCACAGATACGCAGTATTTT. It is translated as CASSQTGGLTDTQYF.

CDR3 in amino acids: CATSGHPGTPGHYGYTF. The CDR3 DNA sequence: TGTGCCACCAGTGGCCATCCCGGGACCCCAGGGCACTATGGCTACACCTTC. This chain connects TRBV24-1 to TRBJ1-2; a weak D match, TRBD1 (5 bases). The CDR3 loop spans 17 amino acids. The germline V gene has CDR1 KGHDR and CDR2 SFDVKD. V was clipped by 5 bases and J by 3 bases, with 21 bases between them.

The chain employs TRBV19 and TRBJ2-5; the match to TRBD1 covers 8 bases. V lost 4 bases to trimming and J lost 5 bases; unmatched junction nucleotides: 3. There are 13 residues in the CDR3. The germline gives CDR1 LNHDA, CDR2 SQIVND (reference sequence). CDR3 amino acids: CASSTRDRETQYF. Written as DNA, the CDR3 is TGTGCCAGTAGTACCCGGGACAGGGAGACCCAGTACTTC.

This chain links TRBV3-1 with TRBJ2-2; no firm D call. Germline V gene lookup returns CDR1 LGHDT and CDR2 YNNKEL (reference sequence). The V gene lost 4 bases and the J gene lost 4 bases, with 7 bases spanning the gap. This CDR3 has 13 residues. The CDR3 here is CASSPTITGELFF. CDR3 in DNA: TGTGCCAGCAGCCCCACGATCACCGGGGAGCTGTTTTTT.

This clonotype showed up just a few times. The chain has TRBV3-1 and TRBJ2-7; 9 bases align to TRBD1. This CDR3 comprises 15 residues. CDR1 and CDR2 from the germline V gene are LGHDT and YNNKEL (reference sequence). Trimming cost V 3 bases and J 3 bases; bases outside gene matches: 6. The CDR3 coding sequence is TGTGCCAGCAGCCAGGTGGACAGGGGCGGCTACGAGCAGTACTTC. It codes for CASSQVDRGGYEQYF.

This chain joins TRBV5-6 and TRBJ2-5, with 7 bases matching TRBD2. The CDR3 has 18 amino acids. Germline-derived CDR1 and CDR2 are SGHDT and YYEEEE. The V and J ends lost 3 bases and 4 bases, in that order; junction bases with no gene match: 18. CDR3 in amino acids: CASSSKIQGGVNGETQYF. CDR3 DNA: TGTGCCAGCAGCTCAAAGATTCAGGGAGGGGTTAATGGAGAGACCCAGTACTTC.

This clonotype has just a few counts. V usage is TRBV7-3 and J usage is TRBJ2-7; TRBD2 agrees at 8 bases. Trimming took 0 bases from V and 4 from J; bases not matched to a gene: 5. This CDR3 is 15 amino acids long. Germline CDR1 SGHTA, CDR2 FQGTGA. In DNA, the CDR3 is TGTGCCAGCAGCTTAACGGTTAGCGGGACGTACGAGCAGTACTTC. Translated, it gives CASSLTVSGTYEQYF.

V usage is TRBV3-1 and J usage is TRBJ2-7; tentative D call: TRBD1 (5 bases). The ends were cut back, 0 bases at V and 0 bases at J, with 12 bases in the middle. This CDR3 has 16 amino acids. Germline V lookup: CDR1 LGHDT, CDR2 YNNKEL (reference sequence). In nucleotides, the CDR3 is TGTGCCAGCAGCCAAGAGGGGCGCCCGAGCTCCTACGAGCAGTACTTC. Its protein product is CASSQEGRPSSYEQYF.

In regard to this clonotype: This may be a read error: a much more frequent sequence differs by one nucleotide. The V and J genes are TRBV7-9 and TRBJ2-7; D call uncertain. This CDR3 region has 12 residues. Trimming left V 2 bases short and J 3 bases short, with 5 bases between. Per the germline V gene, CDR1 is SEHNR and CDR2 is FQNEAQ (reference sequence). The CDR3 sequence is CASSLNFYEQYF. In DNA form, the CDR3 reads TGTGCCAGCAGCTTAAACTTCTACGAGCAGTACTTC.

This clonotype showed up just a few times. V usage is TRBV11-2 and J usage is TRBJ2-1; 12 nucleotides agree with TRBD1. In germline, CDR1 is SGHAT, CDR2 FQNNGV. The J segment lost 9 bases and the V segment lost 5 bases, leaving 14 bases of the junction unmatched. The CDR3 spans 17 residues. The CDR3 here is CASSRILPGQGAGEQFF. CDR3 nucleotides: TGTGCCAGCAGCCGAATCCTACCGGGACAGGGGGCTGGTGAGCAGTTCTTC. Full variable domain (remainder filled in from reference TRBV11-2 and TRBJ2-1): EAGVAQSPRYKIIEKRQSVAFWCNPISGHATLYWYQQILGQGPKLLIQFQNNGVVDDSQLPKDRFSAERLKGVDSTLKIQPAKLEDSAVYLCASSRILPGQGAGEQFFGPGTRLTVL.

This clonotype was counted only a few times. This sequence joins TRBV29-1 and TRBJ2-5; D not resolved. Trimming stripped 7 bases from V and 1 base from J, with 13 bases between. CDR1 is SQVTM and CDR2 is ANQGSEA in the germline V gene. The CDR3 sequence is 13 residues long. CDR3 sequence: CSATLTTQETQYF. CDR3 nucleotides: TGCAGCGCCACCTTAACTACCCAAGAGACCCAGTACTTC.

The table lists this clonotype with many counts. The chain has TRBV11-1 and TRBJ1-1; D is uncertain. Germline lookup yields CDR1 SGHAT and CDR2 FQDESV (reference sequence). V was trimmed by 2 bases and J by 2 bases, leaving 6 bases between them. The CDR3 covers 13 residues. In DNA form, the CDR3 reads TGTGCCAGCAGCTTAATACTAAACACTGAAGCTTTCTTT. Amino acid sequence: CASSLILNTEAFF.

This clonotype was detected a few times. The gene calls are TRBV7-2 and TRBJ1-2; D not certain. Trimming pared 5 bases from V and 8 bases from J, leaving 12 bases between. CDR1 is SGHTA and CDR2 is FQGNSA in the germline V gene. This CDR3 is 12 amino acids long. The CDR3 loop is CASSPLVKGYTF. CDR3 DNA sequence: TGTGCCAGCAGCCCCCTTGTGAAGGGCTACACCTTC.

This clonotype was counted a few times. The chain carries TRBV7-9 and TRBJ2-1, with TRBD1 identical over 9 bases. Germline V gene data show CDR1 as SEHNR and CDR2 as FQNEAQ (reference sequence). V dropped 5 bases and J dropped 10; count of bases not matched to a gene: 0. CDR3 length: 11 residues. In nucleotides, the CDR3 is TGTGCCAGCAGCGGGACAGGGGAGCAGTTCTTC. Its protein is CASSGTGEQFF.

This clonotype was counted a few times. The CDR3 reads CASSLSGVMNTEAFF. The DNA for the CDR3 is TGTGCCAGCAGTTTATCCGGGGTGATGAACACTGAAGCTTTCTTT. The chain couples TRBV27 to TRBJ1-1; D is uncertain. Trimming left V 0 bases short and J 0 bases short, with 8 bases between. The CDR3 runs to 15 residues. The germline V gene has CDR1 MNHEY and CDR2 SMNVEV (reference sequence).

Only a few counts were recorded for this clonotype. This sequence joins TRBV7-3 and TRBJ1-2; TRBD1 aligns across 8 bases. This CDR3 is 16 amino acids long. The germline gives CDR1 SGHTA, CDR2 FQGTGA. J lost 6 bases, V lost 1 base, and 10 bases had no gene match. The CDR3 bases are TGTGCCAGCAGCTTAAATCCAGGGGGCTTTTCTAATGGCTACACCTTC. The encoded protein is CASSLNPGGFSNGYTF.

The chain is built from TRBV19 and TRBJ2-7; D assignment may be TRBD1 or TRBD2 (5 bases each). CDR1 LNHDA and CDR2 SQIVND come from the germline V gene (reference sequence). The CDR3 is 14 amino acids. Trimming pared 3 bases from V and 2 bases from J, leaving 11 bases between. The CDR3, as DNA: TGTGCCAGTAGTATGGGACCTCTGGCCTACGAGCAGTACTTC. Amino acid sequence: CASSMGPLAYEQYF.